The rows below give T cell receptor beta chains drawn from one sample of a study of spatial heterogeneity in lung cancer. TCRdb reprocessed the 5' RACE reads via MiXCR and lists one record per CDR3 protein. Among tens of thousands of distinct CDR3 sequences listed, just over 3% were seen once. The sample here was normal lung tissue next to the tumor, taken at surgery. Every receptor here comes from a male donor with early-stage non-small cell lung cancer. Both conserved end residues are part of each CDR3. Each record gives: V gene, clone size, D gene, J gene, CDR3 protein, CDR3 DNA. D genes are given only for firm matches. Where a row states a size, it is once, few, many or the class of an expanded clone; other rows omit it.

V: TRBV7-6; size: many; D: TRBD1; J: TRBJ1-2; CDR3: CASSTTGGADGYTF; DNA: TGTGCCAGCAGCACTACAGGGGGCGCGGATGGCTACACCTTC
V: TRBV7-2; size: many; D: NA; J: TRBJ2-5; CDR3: CASSPGSMAETQYF; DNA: TGTGCCAGCAGCCCTGGGTCGATGGCGGAGACCCAGTACTTC
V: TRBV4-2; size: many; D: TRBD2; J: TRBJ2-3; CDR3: CASSPRGGGTSQGQYF; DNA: TGTGCCAGCAGCCCCCGGGGCGGGGGGACCTCACAAGGGCAGTATTTT
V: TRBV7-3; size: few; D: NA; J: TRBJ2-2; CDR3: CASSSQGGTGELFF; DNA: TGTGCCAGCAGCTCCCAGGGTGGGACCGGGGAGCTGTTTTTT
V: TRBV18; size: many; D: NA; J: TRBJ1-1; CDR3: CASSLDRNTEAFF; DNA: TGTGCCAGCTCACTAGACAGGAACACTGAAGCTTTCTTT
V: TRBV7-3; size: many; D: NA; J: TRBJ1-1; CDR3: CASSLTGKGRTEAFF; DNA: TGTGCCAGCAGCCTTACAGGGAAAGGGAGGACTGAAGCTTTCTTT
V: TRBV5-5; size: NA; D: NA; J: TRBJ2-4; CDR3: CASSDNLGLLDIQYF; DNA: TGTGCCAGCAGTGATAATCTAGGGTTGTTAGACATTCAGTACTTC
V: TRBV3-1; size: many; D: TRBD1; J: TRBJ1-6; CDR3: CASSQVQGGNSPLHF; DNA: TGTGCCAGCAGCCAAGTTCAGGGGGGAAATTCACCCCTCCACTTT
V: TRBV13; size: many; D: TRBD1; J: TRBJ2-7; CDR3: CASSIRQGTSSYEQYF; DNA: TGTGCCAGCAGCATACGACAGGGTACAAGCTCCTACGAGCAGTACTTC
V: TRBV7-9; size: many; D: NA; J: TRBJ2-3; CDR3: CASSSSTDLTDTQYF; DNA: TGTGCCAGCAGCTCCTCGACAGATCTCACAGATACGCAGTATTTT
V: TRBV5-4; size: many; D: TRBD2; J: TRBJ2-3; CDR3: CASSLVWTRTSTDTQYF; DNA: TGTGCCAGCAGCTTGGTTTGGACTAGGACTAGCACAGATACGCAGTATTTT
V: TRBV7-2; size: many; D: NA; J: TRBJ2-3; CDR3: CASSPGGAFTDTQYF; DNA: TGTGCCAGCAGCCCCGGCGGGGCTTTCACAGATACGCAGTATTTT
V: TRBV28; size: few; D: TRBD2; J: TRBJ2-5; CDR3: CASSGSGTATETQYF; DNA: TGTGCCAGCAGTGGTAGCGGGACGGCGACGGAGACCCAGTACTTC
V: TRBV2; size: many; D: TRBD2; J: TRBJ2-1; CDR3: CASSEELAGSYNEQFF; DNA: TGTGCCAGCAGTGAAGAACTAGCGGGATCCTACAATGAGCAGTTCTTC
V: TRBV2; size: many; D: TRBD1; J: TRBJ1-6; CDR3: CASLQGVGSPLHF; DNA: TGTGCCAGTCTACAGGGGGTAGGTTCACCCCTCCACTTT
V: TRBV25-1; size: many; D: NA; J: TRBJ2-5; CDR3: CASSGALGAQYF; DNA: TGTGCCAGCAGTGGGGCCCTAGGAGCCCAGTACTTC
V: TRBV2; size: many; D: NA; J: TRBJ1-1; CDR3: CASREQNTEAFF; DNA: TGTGCCAGCAGGGAGCAAAACACTGAAGCTTTCTTT
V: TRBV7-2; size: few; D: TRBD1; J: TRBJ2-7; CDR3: CASSFRQGATYEQYF; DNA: TGTGCCAGCAGCTTCCGACAGGGAGCAACCTACGAGCAGTACTTC
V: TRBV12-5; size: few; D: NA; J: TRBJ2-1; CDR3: CASGLDTNEQFF; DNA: TGTGCTAGTGGTTTGGATACCAATGAGCAGTTCTTC
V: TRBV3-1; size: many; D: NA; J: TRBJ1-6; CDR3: CASSQDGGPSPLHF; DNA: TGTGCCAGCAGCCAAGATGGGGGGCCCTCACCCCTCCACTTT
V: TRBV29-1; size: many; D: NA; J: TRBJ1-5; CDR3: CSVQAGSNQPQHF; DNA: TGCAGCGTACAGGCAGGTAGCAATCAGCCCCAGCATTTT
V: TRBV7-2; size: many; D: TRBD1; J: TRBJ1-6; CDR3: CASSLGDRHHSPLHF; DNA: TGTGCCAGCAGCCTTGGGGACAGGCATCATTCACCCCTCCACTTT
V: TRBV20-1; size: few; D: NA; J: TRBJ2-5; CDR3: CSAMEETQYF; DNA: TGCAGTGCTATGGAAGAGACCCAGTACTTC
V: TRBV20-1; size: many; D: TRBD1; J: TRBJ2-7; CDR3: CSTGVYEQYF; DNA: TGCTCCACAGGGGTCTACGAGCAGTACTTC
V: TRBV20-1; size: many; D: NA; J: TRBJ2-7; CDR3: CSASSSYEQYF; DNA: TGCAGTGCATCTAGCTCCTACGAGCAGTACTTC
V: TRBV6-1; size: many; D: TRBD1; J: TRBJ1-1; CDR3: CATPGQGLDTEAFF; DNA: TGTGCCACCCCGGGACAGGGACTGGACACTGAAGCTTTCTTT
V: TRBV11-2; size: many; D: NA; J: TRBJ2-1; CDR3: CASSIQGRDEQFF; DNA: TGTGCCAGCAGCATCCAGGGGCGGGATGAGCAGTTCTTC
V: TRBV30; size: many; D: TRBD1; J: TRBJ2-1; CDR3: CAWLTGGNEQFF; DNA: TGTGCCTGGCTGACAGGGGGCAATGAGCAGTTCTTC
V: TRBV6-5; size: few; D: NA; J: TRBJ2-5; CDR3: CASSFRGGGETQYF; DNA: TGTGCCAGCAGTTTCAGGGGGGGCGGAGAGACCCAGTACTTC